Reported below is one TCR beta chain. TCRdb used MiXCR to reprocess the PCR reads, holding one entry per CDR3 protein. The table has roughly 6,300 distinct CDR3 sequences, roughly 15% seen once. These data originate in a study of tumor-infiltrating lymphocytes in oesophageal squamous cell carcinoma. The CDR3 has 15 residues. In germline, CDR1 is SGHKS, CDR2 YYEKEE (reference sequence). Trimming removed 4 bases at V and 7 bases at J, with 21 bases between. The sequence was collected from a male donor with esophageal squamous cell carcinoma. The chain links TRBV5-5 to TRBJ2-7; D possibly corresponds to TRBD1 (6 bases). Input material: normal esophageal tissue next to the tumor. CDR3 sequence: CASSDRDRLSLEQYF. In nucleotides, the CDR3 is TGTGCCAGCAGCGACCGAGACAGGCTATCCTTGGAGCAGTACTTC.